Following are 18 T cell receptor beta chains from one sample sequenced in a study of metastatic and nonmetastatic thyroid tumors. Using MiXCR, TCRdb reanalyzed the PCR reads. The sample includes 30,000 to 35,000 clones, 21% of them seen just once. Patients were all untreated before their thyroid surgery. Material for sequencing was tumor tissue. The origin of the receptors is a male donor with papillary thyroid cancer or a benign thyroid nodule (not recorded which). Some clones in this sample may be carry-over from other donors' samples.

This clone was recorded many times. The J gene is TRBJ2-3, the V gene TRBV29-1; D unclear. This CDR3 has 12 amino acids. Per the germline V gene, CDR1 is SQVTM and CDR2 is ANQGSEA. Trimming pared 2 bases from V and 3 bases from J, leaving 6 bases between. CDR3 in amino acids: CSVETPTDTQYF. The CDR3 DNA is TGCAGCGTTGAAACCCCTACAGATACGCAGTATTTT.

This chain's CDR3 is CASSGLSGPPNNTGELFF. In nucleotides, the CDR3 is TGTGCCAGTAGTGGACTGTCGGGTCCCCCGAATAACACCGGGGAGCTGTTTTTT. The chain recombines TRBV6-2 or TRBV6-3 with TRBJ2-2; the D gene is possibly TRBD2 (5 bases). The CDR3 loop spans 18 amino acids. Trimming removed 9 bases at V and 2 bases at J, with 25 bases between. Germline V gene lookup returns CDR1 MNHEY and CDR2 SVGEGT.

In this sample, this clone turned up a few times. The genes are TRBV15 and TRBJ2-2; TRBD2 is a possible D gene (5 bases). V lost 1 base to trimming and J lost 0 bases, with 9 bases between them. Looked up from germline, CDR1 is LNHNV and CDR2 is YYDKDF (reference sequence). The CDR3 spans 16 residues. The CDR3 here is CATSRGGLANTGELFF. The CDR3 DNA follows: TGTGCCACCAGCAGAGGAGGACTTGCGAACACCGGGGAGCTGTTTTTT.

Many counts were recorded for this clone. The chain combines TRBV12-3 or TRBV12-4 with TRBJ1-1; D might be TRBD1 (5 bases). V dropped 1 base and J dropped 5 bases, with 8 bases sitting between them. This CDR3 is built from 13 residues. CDR3 nucleotide sequence: TGTGCCAGCAGTTTAGGATCAGGGACTGAAGCTTTCTTT. Its translation: CASSLGSGTEAFF.

This clone was detected a few times. The chain has TRBV6-2 or TRBV6-3 and TRBJ2-1, with D possibly being TRBD1 (5 bases). The length of the CDR3 is 12 residues. V gave up 8 bases and J gave up 12 bases, with 17 bases separating them. Looked up from germline, CDR1 is MNHEY and CDR2 is SVGEGT. CDR3 sequence reads: CASRLSGQVQFF. CDR3 sequence (DNA): TGTGCCAGCCGTCTCAGTGGACAAGTGCAGTTCTTC.

V and J are TRBV7-2 and TRBJ2-1; tentative D call: TRBD2 (5 bases). This CDR3 spans 13 amino acids. Trimming stripped 4 bases from V and 1 base from J, with 5 bases between. CDR1 SGHTA and CDR2 FQGNSA come from the germline V gene. CDR3 in amino acids: CASSWRSYNEQFF. CDR3 DNA: TGTGCCAGCAGCTGGAGGTCCTACAATGAGCAGTTCTTC.

This chain uses TRBV28 with TRBJ2-7; TRBD2 might be the D (5 bases). The CDR3 length is 15 residues. CDR1 and CDR2 (germline): MDHEN, SYDVKM. V lost 4 bases and J 3 bases, leaving 16 bases between the germline ends. CDR3 protein: CASSSPPGTIYEQYF. CDR3 DNA sequence: TGTGCCAGCAGTTCCCCCCCGGGAACTATCTACGAGCAGTACTTC.

The gene calls are TRBV29-1 and TRBJ2-5, with unresolved D. CDR3 length equals 13 residues. Between the trimmed V and J ends, which lost 4 bases and 6 bases, there was a span of 15 bases. CDR1 SQVTM and CDR2 ANQGSEA come from the germline V gene. CDR3 DNA sequence: TGCAGCGTTGTTCTCGGGTCAGTGCAGACCCAGTACTTC. This codes for CSVVLGSVQTQYF. Full variable domain (outside the CDR3, taken from reference TRBV29-1 and TRBJ2-5): SAVISQKPSRDICQRGTSLTIQCQVDSQVTMMFWYRQQPGQSLTLIATANQGSEATYESGFVIDKFPISRPNLTFSTLTVSNMSPEDSSIYLCSVVLGSVQTQYFGPGTRLLVL.

This clone was recorded only once. V gene TRBV30 combines with J gene TRBJ1-1; D is ambiguous. Trimming cost V 5 bases and J 0 bases, with 10 bases left between them. The CDR3 runs 13 residues. CDR1 and CDR2 from the germline V gene are GTSNPN and SVGIG (reference sequence). The CDR3, as DNA: TGTGCCTGGCTGTGGGCCGTGAACACTGAAGCTTTCTTT. Protein product: CAWLWAVNTEAFF.

This clone was counted ten times or more. This chain uses TRBV24-1 with TRBJ2-1; 10 bases fit TRBD2. The CDR3 is 18 amino acids. V lost 7 bases, J lost 1 base, and 12 bases stayed unmatched. CDR1 and CDR2 (germline): KGHDR, SFDVKD. Written as DNA, the CDR3 is TGTGCCACCAGCGGAGGTTTACTAGCGGGAAATTCCTACAATGAGCAGTTCTTC. Its protein is CATSGGLLAGNSYNEQFF.

A word on this clone: Because the CDR3 is missing its conserved closing phenylalanine or tryptophan, this is likely a read error. This chain connects TRBV6-5 to TRBJ1-2; D is ambiguous. Per germline, CDR1 MNHEY and CDR2 SVGAGI. This CDR3 comprises 13 residues. The V and J ends lost 6 bases and 2 bases respectively, with 10 bases between them. This CDR3 reads CASSYQVNYGYTS. In DNA, the CDR3 is TGTGCCAGCAGCTATCAGGTGAACTATGGCTACACCTCA.

The J gene is TRBJ1-5, the V gene TRBV20-1; D is ambiguous. Germline CDR1 reads DFQATT; CDR2 reads SNEGSKA (reference sequence). This CDR3 has 16 amino acids. V lost 0 bases to trimming and J lost 4 bases, with 16 bases between them. CDR3 nucleotides: TGCAGTGCTAGAGATTCAACAGTCCGCGGTAATCAGCCCCAGCATTTT. This encodes CSARDSTVRGNQPQHF.

By share of the sample, this clone is medium-sized (0.01 to 0.1%). The chain joins TRBV27 to TRBJ2-2; 13 positions agree with TRBD2. Germline-derived CDR1 and CDR2 are MNHEY and SMNVEV (reference sequence). The length of the CDR3 is 17 residues. After removal of 1 base from V and 5 bases from J, the junction contained 4 bases not matched to a gene. This chain's CDR3 is CASSLLMTSGGTGELFF. The DNA for the CDR3 is TGTGCCAGCAGTTTATTAATGACTAGCGGGGGGACCGGGGAGCTGTTTTTT.

This clone was picked up many times. The rearrangement links TRBV24-1 to TRBJ2-5, with 8 bases identical to TRBD1. This CDR3 has 14 amino acids. V dropped 6 bases and J dropped 4; count of bases not matched to a gene: 6. CDR1 and CDR2 from the germline V gene are KGHDR and SFDVKD. CDR3 loop: CATSIGQGSETQYF. CDR3 sequence (DNA): TGTGCCACCAGTATAGGACAGGGATCAGAGACCCAGTACTTC.

This clone was recorded only once. V usage is TRBV4-3 and J usage is TRBJ2-7; D tentatively fits TRBD1 or TRBD2 (6 bases each). The CDR3 totals 16 residues. With 0 bases removed from V and 0 bases from J, the gap between germline ends came to 12 bases. Germline assignment: CDR1 LGHNA and CDR2 YSLEER. This chain's CDR3 is CASSQEWGAASYEQYF. The CDR3 coding sequence is TGCGCCAGCAGCCAAGAATGGGGGGCCGCCTCCTACGAGCAGTACTTC.

Sample share makes this clone medium-sized. J is TRBJ2-1 and V is TRBV6-2 or TRBV6-3; 8 bases agree with TRBD1. The V gene end was trimmed by 6 bases and the J gene end by 4 bases; junction bases not matched to a gene: 5. Germline-derived CDR1 and CDR2 are MNHEY and SVGEGT. The CDR3 is 14 amino acids. CDR3 nucleotides: TGTGCCAGCAGGACGGACAGGGCTTACAATGAGCAGTTCTTC. Its translation: CASRTDRAYNEQFF.

In its sample, this clone was seen many times. This may be a read error: a much more frequent sequence differs by one nucleotide. The rearrangement joins TRBV9 to TRBJ2-1; 13 bases map to TRBD2. The germline V gene has CDR1 SGDLS and CDR2 YYNGEE. The CDR3 loop spans 15 amino acids. This CDR3 is CASSGTSGRTDEQLF. In DNA, the CDR3 is TGTGCCAGCAGCGGGACTAGCGGGAGAACCGATGAGCAGCTCTTC.

This clone was observed a handful of times. An end of the junction differs from the germline gene, which may be a read error. V gene TRBV19 combines with J gene TRBJ1-5; D uncertain. The germline V gene has CDR1 LNHDA and CDR2 SQIVND (reference sequence). There are 14 residues in the CDR3. CDR3 residues: CSSSSRYNNQPQHF. CDR3 sequence (DNA): TGTTCCAGTAGTTCGAGGTACAACAATCAGCCCCAGCATTTT.